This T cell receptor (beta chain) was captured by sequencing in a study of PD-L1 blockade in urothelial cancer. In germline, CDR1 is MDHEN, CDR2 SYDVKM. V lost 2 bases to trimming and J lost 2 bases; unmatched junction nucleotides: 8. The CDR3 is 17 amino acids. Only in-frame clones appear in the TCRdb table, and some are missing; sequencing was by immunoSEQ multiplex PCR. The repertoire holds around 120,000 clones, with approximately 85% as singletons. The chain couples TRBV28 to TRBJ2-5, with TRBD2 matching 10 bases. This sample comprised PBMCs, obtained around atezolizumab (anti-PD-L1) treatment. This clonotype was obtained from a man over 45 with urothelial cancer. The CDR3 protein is CASSLSPGTSVQETQYF. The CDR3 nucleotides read TGTGCCAGCAGTTTAAGCCCCGGGACTAGCGTACAAGAGACCCAGTACTTC.